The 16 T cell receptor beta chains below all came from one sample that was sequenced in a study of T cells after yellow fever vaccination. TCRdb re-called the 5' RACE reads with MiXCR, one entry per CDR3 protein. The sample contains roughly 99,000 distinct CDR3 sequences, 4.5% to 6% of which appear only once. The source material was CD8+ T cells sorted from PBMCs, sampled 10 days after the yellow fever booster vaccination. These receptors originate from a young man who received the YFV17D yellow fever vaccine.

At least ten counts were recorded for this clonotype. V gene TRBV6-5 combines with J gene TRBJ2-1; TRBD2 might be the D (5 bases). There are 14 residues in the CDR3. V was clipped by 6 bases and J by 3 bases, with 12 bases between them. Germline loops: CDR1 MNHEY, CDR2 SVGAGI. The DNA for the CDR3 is TGTGCCAGCAGAGTTACGGGGAGCTACAATGAGCAGTTCTTC. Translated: CASRVTGSYNEQFF.

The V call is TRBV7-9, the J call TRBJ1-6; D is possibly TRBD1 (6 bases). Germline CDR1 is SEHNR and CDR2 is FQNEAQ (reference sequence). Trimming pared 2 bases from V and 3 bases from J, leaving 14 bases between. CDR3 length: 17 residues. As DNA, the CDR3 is TGTGCCAGCAGCTTACCAGGGGAAGGGGGCTATAATTCACCCCTCCACTTT. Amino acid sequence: CASSLPGEGGYNSPLHF. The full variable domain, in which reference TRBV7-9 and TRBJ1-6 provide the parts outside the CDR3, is DTGVSQNPRHKITKRGQNVTFRCDPISEHNRLYWYRQTLGQGPEFLTYFQNEAQLEKSRLLSDRFSAERPKGSFSTLEIQRTEQGDSAMYLCASSLPGEGGYNSPLHFGNGTRLTVT.

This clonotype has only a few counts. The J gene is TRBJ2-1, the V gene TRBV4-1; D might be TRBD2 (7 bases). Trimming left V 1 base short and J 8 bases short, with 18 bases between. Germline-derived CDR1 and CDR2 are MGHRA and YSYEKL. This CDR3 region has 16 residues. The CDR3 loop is CASSQVTSGGRDEQFF. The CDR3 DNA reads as TGCGCCAGCAGCCAAGTGACGTCGGGGGGCAGGGATGAGCAGTTCTTC.

DNA for the CDR3: TGTGCCAGCAGTTACTCGAGTGTGGGGGCTGTTTATGGCTACACCTTC. Translated, it gives CASSYSSVGAVYGYTF. The V and J genes are TRBV6-5 and TRBJ1-2; possibly TRBD1 for D (6 bases). The CDR3 loop spans 16 amino acids. V was shortened by 0 bases and J by 5 bases, with 16 bases between the two germline ends. Germline lookup yields CDR1 MNHEY and CDR2 SVGAGI.

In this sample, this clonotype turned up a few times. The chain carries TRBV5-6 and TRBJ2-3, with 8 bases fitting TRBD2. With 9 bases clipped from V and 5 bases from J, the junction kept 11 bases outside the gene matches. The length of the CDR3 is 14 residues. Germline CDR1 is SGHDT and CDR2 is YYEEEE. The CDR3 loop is CATSGGGRKDTQYF. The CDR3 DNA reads TGTGCCACCTCGGGAGGGGGGCGCAAAGATACGCAGTATTTT.

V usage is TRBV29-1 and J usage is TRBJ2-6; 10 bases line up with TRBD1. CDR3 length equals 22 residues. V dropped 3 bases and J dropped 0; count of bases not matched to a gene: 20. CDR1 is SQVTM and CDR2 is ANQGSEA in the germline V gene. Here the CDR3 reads CSVDEYRSGGTGAFSGANVLTF. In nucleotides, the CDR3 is TGCAGCGTTGACGAATATCGCTCAGGCGGGACAGGGGCTTTCTCTGGGGCCAACGTCCTGACTTTC. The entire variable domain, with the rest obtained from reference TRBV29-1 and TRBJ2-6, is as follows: SAVISQKPSRDICQRGTSLTIQCQVDSQVTMMFWYRQQPGQSLTLIATANQGSEATYESGFVIDKFPISRPNLTFSTLTVSNMSPEDSSIYLCSVDEYRSGGTGAFSGANVLTFGAGSRLTVL.

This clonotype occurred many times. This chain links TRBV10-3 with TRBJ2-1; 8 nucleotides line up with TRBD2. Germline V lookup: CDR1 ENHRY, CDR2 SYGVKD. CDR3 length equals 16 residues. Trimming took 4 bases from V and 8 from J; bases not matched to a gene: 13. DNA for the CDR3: TGTGCCATCAGTGGCTTGGAGCGGGGGATTTTCGATGAGCAGTTCTTC. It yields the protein CAISGLERGIFDEQFF.

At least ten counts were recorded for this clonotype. The DNA of the CDR3 is TGTGCCAGCAGCTCACCGAACACCGGGGAGCTGTTTTTT. Its translation is CASSSPNTGELFF. The chain couples TRBV13 to TRBJ2-2, with D uncertain. The CDR3 is made up of 13 amino acids. V lost 4 bases and J lost 0, with 3 bases in between. Germline CDR1 is PRHDT and CDR2 is FYEKMQ (reference sequence).

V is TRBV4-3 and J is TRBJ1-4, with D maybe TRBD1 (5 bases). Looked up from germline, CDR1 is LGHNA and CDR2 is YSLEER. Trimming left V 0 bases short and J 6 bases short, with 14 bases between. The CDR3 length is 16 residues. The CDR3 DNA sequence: TGCGCCAGCAGCCAAGATCCCTGGGGAGGGGATGAAAAACTGTTTTTT. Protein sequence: CASSQDPWGGDEKLFF.

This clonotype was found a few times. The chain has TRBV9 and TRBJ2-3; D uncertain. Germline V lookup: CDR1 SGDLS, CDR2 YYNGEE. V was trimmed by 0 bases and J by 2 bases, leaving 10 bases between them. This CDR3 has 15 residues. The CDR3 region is CASSVDGPTTDTQYF. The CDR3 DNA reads TGTGCCAGCAGCGTAGACGGACCAACCACAGATACGCAGTATTTT.

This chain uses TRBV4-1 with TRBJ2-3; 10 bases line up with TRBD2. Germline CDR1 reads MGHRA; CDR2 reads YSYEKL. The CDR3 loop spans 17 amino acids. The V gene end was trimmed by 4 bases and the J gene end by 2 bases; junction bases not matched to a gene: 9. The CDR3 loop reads CASSRAGTSENTDTQYF. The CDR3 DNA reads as TGCGCCAGCAGCCGGGCCGGGACTAGCGAAAACACAGATACGCAGTATTTT.

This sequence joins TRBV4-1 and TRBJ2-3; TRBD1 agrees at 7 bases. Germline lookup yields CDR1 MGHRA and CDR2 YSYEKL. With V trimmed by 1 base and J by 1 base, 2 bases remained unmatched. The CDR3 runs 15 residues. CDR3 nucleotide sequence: TGCGCCAGCAGCCAAGCCGACAGGGGCACAGATACGCAGTATTTT. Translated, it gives CASSQADRGTDTQYF.

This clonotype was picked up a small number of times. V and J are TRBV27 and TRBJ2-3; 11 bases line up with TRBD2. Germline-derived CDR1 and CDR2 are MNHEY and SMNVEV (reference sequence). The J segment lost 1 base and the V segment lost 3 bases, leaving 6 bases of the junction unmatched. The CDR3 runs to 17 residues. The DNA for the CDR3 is TGTGCCAGCAGTTTTATAGCGGGGGGGCCGGGCACAGATACGCAGTATTTT. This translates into CASSFIAGGPGTDTQYF.

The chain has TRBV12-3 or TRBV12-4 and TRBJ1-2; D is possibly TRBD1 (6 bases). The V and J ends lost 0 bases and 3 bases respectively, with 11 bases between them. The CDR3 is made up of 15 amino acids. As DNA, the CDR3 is TGTGCCAGCAGTTTAGCCTGGGGGCTCGACTATGGCTACACCTTC. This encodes CASSLAWGLDYGYTF.

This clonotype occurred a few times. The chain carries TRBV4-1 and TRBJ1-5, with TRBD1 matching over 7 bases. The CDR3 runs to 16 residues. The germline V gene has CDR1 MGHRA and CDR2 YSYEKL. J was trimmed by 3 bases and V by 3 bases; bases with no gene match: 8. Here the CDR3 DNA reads TGCGCCAGCAGCCATGCCGGGACAGAGAACAATCAGCCCCAGCATTTT. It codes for CASSHAGTENNQPQHF.

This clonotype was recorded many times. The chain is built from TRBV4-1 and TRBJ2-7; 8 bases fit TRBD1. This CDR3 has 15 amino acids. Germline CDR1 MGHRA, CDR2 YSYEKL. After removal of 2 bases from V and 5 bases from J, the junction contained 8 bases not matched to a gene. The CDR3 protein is CASSQLDRVGNEQYF. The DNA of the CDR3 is TGCGCCAGCAGCCAACTGGACAGGGTGGGGAACGAGCAGTACTTC.